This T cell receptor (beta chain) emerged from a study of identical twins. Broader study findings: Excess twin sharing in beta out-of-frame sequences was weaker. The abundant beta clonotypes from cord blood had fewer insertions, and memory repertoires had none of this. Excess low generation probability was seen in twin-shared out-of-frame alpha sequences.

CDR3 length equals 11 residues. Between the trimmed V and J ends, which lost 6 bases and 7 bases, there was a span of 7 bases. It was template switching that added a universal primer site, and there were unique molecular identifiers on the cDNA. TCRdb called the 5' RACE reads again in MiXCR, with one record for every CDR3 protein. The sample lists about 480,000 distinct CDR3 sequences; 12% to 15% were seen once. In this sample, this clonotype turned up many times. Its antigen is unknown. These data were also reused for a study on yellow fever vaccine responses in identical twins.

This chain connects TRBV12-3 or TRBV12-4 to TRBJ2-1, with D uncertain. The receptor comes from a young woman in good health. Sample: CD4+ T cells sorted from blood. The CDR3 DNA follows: TGTGCCAGCAGCCCCCTGAATGAGCAGTTCTTC. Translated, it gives CASSPLNEQFF.